These 10 T cell receptor beta chains share one sample of origin, sequenced in a study of shared clonotypes between healthy human individuals (TCRdb year 2020). The library was prepared using the immunoSEQ multiplex PCR assay. TCRdb holds this immuneACCESS table with in-frame rearrangements only. Some clones are missing; in checked studies, unresolved V genes explain under half, and the rest has no known cause. In all, the sample holds about 380,000 clones, and 96% of those were seen once. Jointly, the top ten make up 0.32% of the sample. The sequencing input was memory CD8+ T cells sorted from blood. What the cell subset or site label conveys for this sample: CD45RO+ cells pooled with CCR7-negative TemRA cells. These receptors came from a man under 40 in good health.

V is TRBV28 and J is TRBJ1-1; the D gene is possibly TRBD1 (6 bases). In germline, CDR1 is MDHEN, CDR2 SYDVKM. V was pared by 6 bases and J by 5 bases, with 16 bases between. The CDR3 has 14 residues. The CDR3 spells CASSVGGRGTEAFF. CDR3 DNA: TGTGCCAGCAGCGTAGGGGGGCGGGGTACTGAAGCTTTCTTT.

This chain links TRBV6-4 with TRBJ2-5, with D perhaps being TRBD1 or TRBD2 (5 bases each). The V and J ends lost 2 bases and 4 bases respectively, with 23 bases between them. CDR1 is MRHNA, CDR2 SNTAGT, per germline. This CDR3 has 18 amino acids. The CDR3 DNA reads TGTGCCAGCAGTGACCTCCCATCATCACAGGAACGGGGAGAGACCCAGTACTTC. Residues: CASSDLPSSQERGETQYF.

The genes are TRBV5-1 and TRBJ2-1; 13 bases line up with TRBD2. V shed 0 bases and J 4 bases; nucleotides not matched to a gene: 1. CDR3 length: 16 amino acids. From germline, CDR1 is SGHRS and CDR2 YFSETQ. Written as DNA, the CDR3 is TGCGCCAGCAGCTTGGTACTAGCGGGAGGGTACAATGAGCAGTTCTTC. Translating it yields CASSLVLAGGYNEQFF.

The chain employs TRBV28 and TRBJ1-2; D is perhaps TRBD1 (6 bases). From germline, CDR1 is MDHEN and CDR2 SYDVKM. The CDR3 is made up of 14 amino acids. V was shortened by 2 bases and J by 2 bases, with 9 bases between the two germline ends. This CDR3 is CASSLGGQNYGYTF. Here the CDR3 DNA reads TGTGCCAGCAGTTTAGGAGGACAGAACTATGGCTACACCTTC.

V gene TRBV7-8 combines with J gene TRBJ1-5; no definite D call. The CDR3 extends over 15 amino acids. With 0 bases removed from V and 0 bases from J, the gap between germline ends came to 6 bases. The germline V gene has CDR1 SGHVS and CDR2 FQNEAQ. Here the CDR3 reads CASSLAPVSNQPQHF. The DNA for the CDR3 is TGTGCCAGCAGCTTAGCGCCAGTTAGCAATCAGCCCCAGCATTTT.

The chain combines TRBV27 with TRBJ2-1; TRBD1 matches at 7 bases. The junction had 15 bases not matched to a gene; V was cut back by 4 bases and J by 3 bases. Germline V gene data show CDR1 as MNHEY and CDR2 as SMNVEV (reference sequence). This CDR3 contains 18 residues. The CDR3 spells CASSYRGMDVVFYNEQFF. In DNA, the CDR3 is TGTGCCAGCAGTTACAGGGGAATGGATGTCGTTTTCTACAATGAGCAGTTCTTC.

The chain carries TRBV25-1 and TRBJ2-5; possible D gene TRBD2, 6 bases. The germline gives CDR1 MGHDK, CDR2 SYGVNS. Between the trimmed V and J ends, which lost 4 bases and 4 bases, there was a span of 16 bases. CDR3 length: 15 amino acids. The CDR3 DNA reads TGTGCCAGCAGTGTTGACCTGGGACTCCGAGAGACCCAGTACTTC. This translates into CASSVDLGLRETQYF.

V gene TRBV28 combines with J gene TRBJ1-1; D perhaps matches TRBD1 (5 bases). V was cut by 3 bases and J by 6 bases, with 14 bases left in between. CDR1 and CDR2 (germline): MDHEN, SYDVKM. This CDR3 is built from 14 residues. CDR3 loop: CASSFPTERPEAFF. The CDR3 nucleotides are TGTGCCAGCAGTTTCCCGACAGAGAGGCCTGAAGCTTTCTTT. Combining the CDR3 with reference TRBV28 and TRBJ1-1 gives the whole variable domain DVKVTQSSRYLVKRTGEKVFLECVQDMDHENMFWYRQDPGLGLRLIYFSYDVKMKEKGDIPEGYSVSREKKERFSLILESASTNQTSMYLCASSFPTERPEAFFGQGTRLTVV.

This clone came up once. The chain combines TRBV9 with TRBJ2-4, with a tentative D call TRBD2 (6 bases). The V gene's germline CDR1 is SGDLS and CDR2 YYNGEE. The CDR3 consists of 15 residues. V lost 0 bases and J 2 bases, leaving 9 bases between the germline ends. CDR3 DNA: TGTGCCAGCAGCGTAGCCGGAGGGACCAAAAACATTCAGTACTTC. Residues: CASSVAGGTKNIQYF.

To note about this clone: The sample holds other DNA sequences that translate to the same CDR3. This chain connects TRBV27 to TRBJ2-7, with D unclear. The germline V and J ends were trimmed by 3 bases and 0 bases, with 6 bases remaining between them. The CDR3 spans 13 residues. CDR1 is MNHEY, CDR2 SMNVEV, per germline (reference sequence). The CDR3 here is CASSFGFSYEQYF. The CDR3 region has the DNA TGTGCCAGCAGTTTTGGCTTCTCCTACGAGCAGTACTTC.